This entry lists 16 T cell receptor beta chains sequenced from one sample in a study of T cell clonality in common variable immunodeficiency. Produced via immunoSEQ multiplex PCR; TCRdb's table is partial and in-frame only. Listed for the sample are some 30,000 clones, none seen a single time. The sequenced sample was peripheral blood mononuclear cells. The receptors were gathered from a person aged 18 to 75 in good health.

This clone was recorded at least ten times. From the germline J gene comes the end of the CDR3, since the read stops 3 residues before it. The chain employs TRBV5-1 and TRBJ2-3; 8 bases map to TRBD2. J was trimmed by 2 bases and V by 1 base; bases with no gene match: 12. Germline V gene data show CDR1 as SGHRS and CDR2 as YFSETQ. This CDR3 spans 18 amino acids. The CDR3: CASSLYPSSGSNTDTQYF. The DNA read from the CDR3 is TGCGCCAGCAGCTTGTACCCCTCGAGCGGGAGTAACACAGATACG. Full variable domain (remainder filled in from reference TRBV5-1 and TRBJ2-3): KAGVTQTPRYLIKTRGQQVTLSCSPISGHRSVSWYQQTPGQGLQFLFEYFSETQRNKGNFPGRFSGRQFSNSRSEMNVSTLELGDSALYLCASSLYPSSGSNTDTQYFGPGTRLTVL.

Ten or more counts support this clone. The CDR3 is cut off 3 residues early in the read; its end comes from the germline J gene. V and J are TRBV10-3 and TRBJ1-2, with D possibly matching TRBD1 (6 bases). Trimming pared 3 bases from V and 7 bases from J, leaving 6 bases between. Germline CDR1 and CDR2: ENHRY and SYGVKD. The CDR3 loop spans 11 amino acids. The covered CDR3 bases are TGTGCCATCAGTGACAGGGGTGGC. Translation: CAISDRGG. The full CDR3 is CAISDRGGYTF.

This clone has a count of ten or more. The read halts 3 residues ahead of the CDR3 end, with the missing end drawn from the germline J gene. Other DNA sequences in this sample translate to the same CDR3. V is TRBV24-1 and J is TRBJ1-2; D is undetermined. Germline V gene sequence: CDR1 KGHDR, CDR2 SFDVKD. The CDR3 runs to 13 residues. V dropped 0 bases and J dropped 2 bases, with 3 bases sitting between them. CDR3 bases read: TGTGCCACCAGTGATTTGCAAAACTATGGC. This sequence encodes CATSDLQNYG. The whole CDR3 sequence is CATSDLQNYGYTF.

This clone occurred many times. Read coverage stops 3 residues before the CDR3 terminus; the germline J gene supplies the remainder. The chain is built from TRBV18 and TRBJ1-5, with D possibly matching TRBD1 (5 bases). This CDR3 comprises 15 residues. Germline loops: CDR1 KGHSH, CDR2 LQKENI. The V end lost 2 bases, the J end lost 8 bases, and 16 bases lay between the germline ends. CDR3 bases read: TGTGCCAGCTCACCAGGACATGGGATGACTGAGCCC. Translation: CASSPGHGMTEP. The entire CDR3 protein is CASSPGHGMTEPQHF. The full variable domain, completed using reference TRBV18 and TRBJ1-5, is NAGVMQNPRHLVRRRGQEARLRCSPMKGHSHVYWYRQLPEEGLKFMVYLQKENIIDESGMPKERFSAEFPKEGPSILRIQQVVRGDSAAYFCASSPGHGMTEPQHFGDGTRLSIL.

The table lists this clone with many counts. The CDR3 end falls 3 residues outside the read, so it is completed with the germline J gene. The genes are TRBV30 and TRBJ1-2; 8 bases agree with TRBD1. The CDR3 is made up of 15 amino acids. Germline V gives CDR1 GTSNPN, CDR2 SVGIG (reference sequence). J was trimmed by 4 bases and V by 2 bases; bases with no gene match: 9. The sequenced part of the CDR3 DNA is TGTGCCTGGAGTCCAGGGGGCCAACATGGCTATGGC. It codes for CAWSPGGQHGYG. The whole CDR3 is CAWSPGGQHGYGYTF.

This clone was counted only a few times. A much larger clone differs by one base, so this may be a read error. The read is 3 residues too short to cover the CDR3 end, so that end is filled in from the germline J gene. The chain carries TRBV19 and TRBJ2-2; D tentatively fits TRBD1 or TRBD2 (5 bases each). Looked up from germline, CDR1 is LNHDA and CDR2 is SQIVND (reference sequence). The CDR3 is 15 amino acids. The CDR3 reads CASTDPLAGSEKLFF. Incomplete CDR3 DNA: TGTGCCAGTACCGACCCCTTGGCAGGGAGTGAAAAG.

This clone was detected only a few times. The chain's CDR3 is CASSLGELSYGYTF. Partial CDR3 DNA: TGTGCCAGCAGCTTAGGTGAACTCTCGTATGGC. The genes are TRBV7-9 and TRBJ1-2, with no clear D. The read terminates 3 residues before the CDR3 end, so the remaining end is supplied by the germline J gene. Germline V gives CDR1 SEHNR, CDR2 FQNEAQ (reference sequence). The V gene lost 1 base and the J gene lost 5 bases, with 11 bases spanning the gap. There are 14 residues in the CDR3.

This clone occurred many times. The read gets to within 3 residues of the CDR3 end, and the germline J gene fills in the rest. This chain connects TRBV28 to TRBJ1-6; weak D call: TRBD1 (6 bases). V lost 3 bases to trimming and J lost 7 bases, with 10 bases between them. Germline V gene lookup returns CDR1 MDHEN and CDR2 SYDVKM. This CDR3 has 14 amino acids. This CDR3 reads CASSFGQTNSPLHF. The covered CDR3 bases are TGTGCCAGCAGTTTTGGACAGACCAATTCACCC.

This clone was recorded at least ten times. The sequence runs out 3 residues before the end of the CDR3; the remainder is reconstructed from the germline J gene. The chain combines TRBV20-1 with TRBJ1-5; TRBD1 agrees at 8 bases. The CDR3 contains 13 residues. V lost 6 bases and J lost 7; bases outside the gene matches: 8. Germline lookup yields CDR1 DFQATT and CDR2 SNEGSKA (reference sequence). The sequenced CDR3 bases are TGCAGTGCACGGCAGGGGGCCCAACAGCCC. Translated: CSARQGAQQP. The entire CDR3 protein is CSARQGAQQPQHF.

As to this clone: The sequenced fragment ends 3 residues before the CDR3 boundary, so the rest is inferred from the germline J gene. The chain joins TRBV7-2 to TRBJ1-2; D is unresolved. The germline V gene has CDR1 SGHTA and CDR2 FQGNSA. The V gene lost 2 bases and the J gene lost 2 bases, with 6 bases spanning the gap. This CDR3 is built from 13 residues. CDR3: CASSLYNNYGYTF. CDR3 DNA, as far as it was read: TGTGCCAGCAGCTTATACAACAACTATGGC. The whole variable domain, remainder taken from reference TRBV7-2 and TRBJ1-2, is GAGVSQSPSNKVTEKGKDVELRCDPISGHTALYWYRQSLGQGLEFLIYFQGNSAPDKSGLPSDRFSAERTGGSVSTLTIQRTQQEDSAVYLCASSLYNNYGYTFGSGTRLTVV.

With regard to this clone: The read ends 3 residues shy of where the CDR3 ends; the end is completed using the germline J gene. This sequence joins TRBV20-1 and TRBJ1-1; D not resolved. The length of the CDR3 is 14 residues. CDR1 is DFQATT, CDR2 SNEGSKA, per germline (reference sequence). The CDR3 DNA, read in part, is TGCAGTGCTAGACTAGCGGGAGGGCAAGAGACA. Translated: CSARLAGGQET. The full CDR3 is CSARLAGGQETAFF.

This clone was detected many times. The sequence runs out 3 residues before the end of the CDR3; the remainder is reconstructed from the germline J gene. J is TRBJ2-3 and V is TRBV30; 7 bases agree with TRBD2. Germline values: CDR1 GTSNPN, CDR2 SVGIG (reference sequence). This CDR3 has 16 amino acids. The V and J ends lost 0 bases and 2 bases, in that order; junction bases with no gene match: 8. The sequenced part of the CDR3 DNA is TGTGCCTGGAGTGTAGGGTCTAGCGGAGACACAGATACG. Protein sequence: CAWSVGSSGDTDT. The whole CDR3 protein is CAWSVGSSGDTDTQYF.

Many counts were recorded for this clone. The read is 3 residues too short to cover the CDR3 end, so that end is filled in from the germline J gene. This chain uses TRBV5-1 with TRBJ1-1, with D possibly TRBD1 on 6 matching bases. The CDR3 covers 15 residues. Per germline, CDR1 SGHRS and CDR2 YFSETQ. V dropped 1 base and J dropped 0 bases, with 10 bases sitting between them. CDR3 sequence: CASSLSGQLNTEAFF. The sequenced part of the CDR3 DNA is TGCGCCAGCAGCTTGTCAGGACAGCTGAACACTGAA.

This clone was recorded at least ten times. The DNA ends 3 residues before the CDR3 does, and the rest of the CDR3 is filled in from the germline J gene. The rearrangement links TRBV4-2 to TRBJ2-1, with 10 bases identical to TRBD1. Germline CDR1 and CDR2: LGHNA and YNFKEQ. The CDR3 has 17 residues. Trimming at V came to 4 bases and at J to 4 bases, leaving 10 bases not matched to a gene. CDR3 sequence reads: CASSPGGGDRGYNEQFF. CDR3 bases read: TGTGCCAGCAGCCCCGGGGGTGGGGACAGGGGTTACAATGAG.

This clone was counted many times. Read sequence stops 3 residues before the CDR3 end, and the germline J gene provides the missing end. The chain has TRBV5-4 and TRBJ2-3; 10 bases are shared with TRBD2. Germline CDR1 is SGHNT and CDR2 is YYREEE (reference sequence). The CDR3 runs 15 residues. CDR3 in amino acids: CASSSGLAGDETQYF. The part of the CDR3 DNA that was read is TGTGCCAGCAGCTCGGGGCTAGCGGGAGATGAGACG.

This clone was counted between two and nine times. The read stops 3 residues short of the end of the CDR3; the missing end is completed from the germline J gene. The gene calls are TRBV7-9 and TRBJ2-4, with D possibly matching TRBD1 (6 bases). Per the germline V gene, CDR1 is SEHNR and CDR2 is FQNEAQ (reference sequence). This CDR3 comprises 14 residues. The part of the CDR3 DNA that was read is TGTGCCAGCAGCTTAGTCAGGGGAGTCTATGGT. Its translation is CASSLVRGVYG. The entire CDR3 protein is CASSLVRGVYGQYF.